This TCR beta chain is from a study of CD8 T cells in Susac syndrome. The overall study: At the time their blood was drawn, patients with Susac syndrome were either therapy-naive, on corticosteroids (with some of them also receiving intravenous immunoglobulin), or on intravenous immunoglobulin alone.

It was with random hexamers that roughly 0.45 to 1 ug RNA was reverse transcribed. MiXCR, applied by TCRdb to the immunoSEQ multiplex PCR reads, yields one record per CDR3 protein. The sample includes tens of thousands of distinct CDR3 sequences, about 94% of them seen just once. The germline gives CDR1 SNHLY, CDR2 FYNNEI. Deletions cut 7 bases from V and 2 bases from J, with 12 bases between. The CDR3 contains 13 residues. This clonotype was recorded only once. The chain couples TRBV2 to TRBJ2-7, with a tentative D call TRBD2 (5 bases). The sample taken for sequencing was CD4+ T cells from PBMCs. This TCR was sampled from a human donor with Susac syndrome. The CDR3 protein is CASKPLVTYEQYF. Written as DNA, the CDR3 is TGTGCCAGCAAACCACTAGTTACCTACGAGCAGTACTTC.